This T cell receptor beta chain is from a study of memory CD4+ T cells and cytomegalovirus serostatus. Trimming took 1 base from V and 4 from J, leaving 8 bases between them. CDR3 length: 14 amino acids. CDR1 MNHEY and CDR2 SVGAGI come from the germline V gene. Single viable CD3+CD4+CD8-CD45RO+ cells were sorted as the memory CD4+ T cells. Serostatus was set by detecting CMV pp150, pp28, p38, p52 IgG. Positive selection with CD4 microbeads enriched total CD4+ T cells. The method was immunoSEQ multiplex PCR; TCRdb's version includes in-frame clones alone and lacks a portion of them. There are about 48,000 clones in the sample; around four fifths occur only once, and 0.78% lies in the top ten.

The chain uses TRBV6-5 and TRBJ1-5; D is possibly TRBD1 (5 bases). This receptor was identified in an adult in good health and CMV-seronegative. Sequencing used memory CD4+ T cells from blood. The CDR3 DNA follows: TGTGCCAGCAGTTACTTGGGGGGGAATCAGCCCCAGCATTTT. This translates into CASSYLGGNQPQHF.